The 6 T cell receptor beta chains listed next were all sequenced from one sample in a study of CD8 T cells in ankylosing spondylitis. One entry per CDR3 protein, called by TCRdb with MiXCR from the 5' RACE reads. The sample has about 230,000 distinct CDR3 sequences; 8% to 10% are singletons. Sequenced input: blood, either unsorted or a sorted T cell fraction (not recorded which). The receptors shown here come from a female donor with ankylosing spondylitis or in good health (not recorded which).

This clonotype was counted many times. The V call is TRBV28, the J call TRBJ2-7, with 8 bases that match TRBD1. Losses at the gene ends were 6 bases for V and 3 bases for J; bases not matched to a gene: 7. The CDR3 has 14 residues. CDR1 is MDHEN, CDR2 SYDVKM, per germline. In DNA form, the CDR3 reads TGTGCCAGCAGACCCGGGACAGGCATCTACGAGCAGTACTTC. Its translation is CASRPGTGIYEQYF.

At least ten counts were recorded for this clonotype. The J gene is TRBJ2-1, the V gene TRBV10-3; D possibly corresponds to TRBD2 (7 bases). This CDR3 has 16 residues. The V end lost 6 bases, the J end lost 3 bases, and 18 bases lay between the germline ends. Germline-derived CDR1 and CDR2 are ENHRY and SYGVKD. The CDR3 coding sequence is TGTGCCATCAGCCGCCCCATAGGGGGGGTCTACAATGAGCAGTTCTTC. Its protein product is CAISRPIGGVYNEQFF.

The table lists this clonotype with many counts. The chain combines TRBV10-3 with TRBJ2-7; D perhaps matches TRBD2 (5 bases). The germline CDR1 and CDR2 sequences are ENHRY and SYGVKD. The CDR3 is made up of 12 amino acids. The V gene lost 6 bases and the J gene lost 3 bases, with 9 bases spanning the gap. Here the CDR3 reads CAISPGDYEQYF. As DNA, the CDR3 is TGTGCCATCAGCCCCGGGGACTACGAGCAGTACTTC.

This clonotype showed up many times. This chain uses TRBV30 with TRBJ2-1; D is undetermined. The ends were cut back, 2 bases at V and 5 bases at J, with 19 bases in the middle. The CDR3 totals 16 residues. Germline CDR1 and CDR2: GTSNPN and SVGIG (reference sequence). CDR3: CAWSPPPRLIHNEQFF. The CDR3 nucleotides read TGTGCCTGGAGTCCCCCCCCCAGGCTGATCCACAATGAGCAGTTCTTC.

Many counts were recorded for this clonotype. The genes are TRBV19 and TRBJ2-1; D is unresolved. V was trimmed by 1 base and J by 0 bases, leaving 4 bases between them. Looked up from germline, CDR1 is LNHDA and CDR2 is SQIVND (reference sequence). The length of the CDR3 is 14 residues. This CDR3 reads CASSIGGSYNEQFF. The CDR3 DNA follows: TGTGCCAGTAGTATAGGAGGCTCCTACAATGAGCAGTTCTTC.

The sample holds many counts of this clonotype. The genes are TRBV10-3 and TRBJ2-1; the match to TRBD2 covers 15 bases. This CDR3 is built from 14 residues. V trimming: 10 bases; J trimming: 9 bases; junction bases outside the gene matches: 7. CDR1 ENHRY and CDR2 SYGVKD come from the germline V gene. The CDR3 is CATVEGLAGGEQFF. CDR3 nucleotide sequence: TGTGCCACGGTCGAGGGACTAGCGGGAGGTGAGCAGTTCTTC.